A selection of T cell receptor beta chains follows, all from one sample in a study of control samples from healthy donors and cancer patients. Produced via immunoSEQ multiplex PCR; TCRdb's table is partial and in-frame only. The profile shows 150,000 to 200,000 clones, approximately 94% of them singletons. The sequenced sample was blood. The receptors originated from a man aged 30 to 45 in good health. CDR3s include the opening cysteine and the closing phenylalanine or tryptophan. Fields, in order: D gene, V gene, clone size, J gene, CDR3 DNA, CDR3 protein. A D gene is named only where the DNA matches it firmly. Size is omitted from some rows. Given values are once, few, many or a class for expanded clones.

D: -; V: TRBV6-5; size: -; J: TRBJ1-6; DNA: TGTGCCAGCATTTTACCGGGACAAGAGAATTCACCCCTCCACTTT; CDR3: CASILPGQENSPLHF
D: TRBD1; V: TRBV7-2; size: -; J: TRBJ1-2; DNA: TGTGCCAGACGACAGGGGCCCTATGGCTACACCTTC; CDR3: CARRQGPYGYTF
D: -; V: TRBV6-6; size: -; J: TRBJ2-7; DNA: TGTGCCGCCGGGCGTTTGGGCGAGCAGTACTTC; CDR3: CAAGRLGEQYF
D: -; V: TRBV4-2; size: -; J: TRBJ2-1; DNA: TGTGCCAGCAGCCAAAAGGGACAAATTGACCACAATGAGCAGTTCTTC; CDR3: CASSQKGQIDHNEQFF
D: -; V: TRBV4-3; size: -; J: TRBJ1-1; DNA: TGCGCCAGCAGCCTCATAGCAGGGAATGAAGCTTTCTTT; CDR3: CASSLIAGNEAFF
D: -; V: TRBV5-1; size: -; J: TRBJ2-2; DNA: TGCGCCAGCAGCCCCGGGACCCTCGACACCGGGGAGCTGTTTTTT; CDR3: CASSPGTLDTGELFF
D: TRBD2; V: TRBV9; size: once; J: TRBJ2-1; DNA: TGTGCCAGCAGCCTCGTTAGCGGGAGTAAGAATGAGCAGTTCTTC; CDR3: CASSLVSGSKNEQFF
D: -; V: TRBV18; size: once; J: TRBJ1-5; DNA: TGTGCCAGCTCACTAAGGGACGGCCCCAATCAGCCCCAGCATTTT; CDR3: CASSLRDGPNQPQHF
D: -; V: TRBV6-4; size: -; J: TRBJ1-5; DNA: TGTGCCAGCACCGATCAGCCAGGGGAGGGACACAATCAGCCCCAGCATTTT; CDR3: CASTDQPGEGHNQPQHF
D: TRBD1; V: TRBV27; size: -; J: TRBJ2-7; DNA: TGTGCCAGCAGTAAGGGACAGCCTTCCTACGAGCAGTACTTC; CDR3: CASSKGQPSYEQYF
D: TRBD1; V: TRBV6-5; size: -; J: TRBJ2-7; DNA: TGTGCCAGCAGGCCGGGACAGAGGGCCTACGAGCAGTACTTC; CDR3: CASRPGQRAYEQYF
D: -; V: TRBV11-2; size: -; J: TRBJ1-2; DNA: TGTGCCAGCAGCGAGTCGGGTTATGGCTACACCTTC; CDR3: CASSESGYGYTF
D: TRBD2; V: TRBV5-1; size: -; J: TRBJ2-3; DNA: TGCGCCAGCAGCTTGCCGCGCGGGAGGGCCCTCGGCGCAGATACGCAGTATTTT; CDR3: CASSLPRGRALGADTQYF
D: TRBD1; V: TRBV28; size: -; J: TRBJ2-7; DNA: TGTGCCAGCCGGACAGGGGGGGACAACCTCTACGAGCAGTACTTC; CDR3: CASRTGGDNLYEQYF
D: -; V: TRBV7-9; size: -; J: TRBJ2-3; DNA: TGTGCCAGCAGCCAACGCACAGATACGCAGTATTTT; CDR3: CASSQRTDTQYF
D: TRBD1; V: TRBV5-4; size: -; J: TRBJ2-5; DNA: TGTGCCAGCAGCTTGAAAGGACAGGGAAGGGAGACCCAGTACTTC; CDR3: CASSLKGQGRETQYF
D: TRBD2; V: TRBV5-1; size: -; J: TRBJ2-1; DNA: TGCGCCAGCAGCTTGGGGTCTAGCGGGGGCCGGGAGCAGTTCTTC; CDR3: CASSLGSSGGREQFF
D: -; V: TRBV13; size: -; J: TRBJ1-4; DNA: TGTGCCAGCAGCCTCCGGGCCTACATCACCACTAATGAAAAACTGTTTTTT; CDR3: CASSLRAYITTNEKLFF
D: -; V: TRBV29-1; size: -; J: TRBJ1-2; DNA: TGCAGCGTTGAAAACAGGCCCTATGGCTACACCTTC; CDR3: CSVENRPYGYTF
D: -; V: TRBV28; size: -; J: TRBJ1-1; DNA: TGTGCCAGCAGTTTGGCAGGGAGGGCGACTGAAGCTTTCTTT; CDR3: CASSLAGRATEAFF
D: -; V: TRBV12-3/TRBV12-4; size: -; J: TRBJ2-7; DNA: TGTGCCAGCAGTACCGGGGGCGCGGAGCAGTACTTC; CDR3: CASSTGGAEQYF
D: TRBD1; V: TRBV19; size: -; J: TRBJ1-2; DNA: TGTGCCAGTACGGCGAAGGACAGGCCAGTCAGCGGCTACACCTTC; CDR3: CASTAKDRPVSGYTF